The entry that follows covers one T cell receptor beta chain sequence. The antigen remains undetermined. The V and J ends lost 6 bases and 2 bases respectively, with 22 bases between them. Germline loops: CDR1 SGHRS, CDR2 YFSETQ. This CDR3 is 17 amino acids long. This record comes from a study of vaccination and CD4 T cells after COVID-19. This sample's treatment: roughly 11-day PBMC culture with coronavirus spike peptide pools or control peptides (ViraFEST assay). Investigators obtained the unexposed donor's CD4+ T cells before the COVID-19 pandemic (2011-2018). CD4+ T cells that had been cultured provided DNA sequenced with the Oncomine TCR Beta short-read assay. Via MiXCR, TCRdb re-called the PCR reads, giving one row per CDR3 protein. The sample lists about 7,800 distinct CDR3 sequences, under 50% occurring once.

The sequenced sample was CD4+ T cells from blood, cultured in vitro. This TCR came from a human donor in good health. The chain links TRBV5-1 to TRBJ2-3; D is perhaps TRBD2 (5 bases). CDR3 DNA sequence: TGCGCCAGCACCCCGAAGAAGGTAGCGACAATCACAGATACGCAGTATTTT. It yields the protein CASTPKKVATITDTQYF.